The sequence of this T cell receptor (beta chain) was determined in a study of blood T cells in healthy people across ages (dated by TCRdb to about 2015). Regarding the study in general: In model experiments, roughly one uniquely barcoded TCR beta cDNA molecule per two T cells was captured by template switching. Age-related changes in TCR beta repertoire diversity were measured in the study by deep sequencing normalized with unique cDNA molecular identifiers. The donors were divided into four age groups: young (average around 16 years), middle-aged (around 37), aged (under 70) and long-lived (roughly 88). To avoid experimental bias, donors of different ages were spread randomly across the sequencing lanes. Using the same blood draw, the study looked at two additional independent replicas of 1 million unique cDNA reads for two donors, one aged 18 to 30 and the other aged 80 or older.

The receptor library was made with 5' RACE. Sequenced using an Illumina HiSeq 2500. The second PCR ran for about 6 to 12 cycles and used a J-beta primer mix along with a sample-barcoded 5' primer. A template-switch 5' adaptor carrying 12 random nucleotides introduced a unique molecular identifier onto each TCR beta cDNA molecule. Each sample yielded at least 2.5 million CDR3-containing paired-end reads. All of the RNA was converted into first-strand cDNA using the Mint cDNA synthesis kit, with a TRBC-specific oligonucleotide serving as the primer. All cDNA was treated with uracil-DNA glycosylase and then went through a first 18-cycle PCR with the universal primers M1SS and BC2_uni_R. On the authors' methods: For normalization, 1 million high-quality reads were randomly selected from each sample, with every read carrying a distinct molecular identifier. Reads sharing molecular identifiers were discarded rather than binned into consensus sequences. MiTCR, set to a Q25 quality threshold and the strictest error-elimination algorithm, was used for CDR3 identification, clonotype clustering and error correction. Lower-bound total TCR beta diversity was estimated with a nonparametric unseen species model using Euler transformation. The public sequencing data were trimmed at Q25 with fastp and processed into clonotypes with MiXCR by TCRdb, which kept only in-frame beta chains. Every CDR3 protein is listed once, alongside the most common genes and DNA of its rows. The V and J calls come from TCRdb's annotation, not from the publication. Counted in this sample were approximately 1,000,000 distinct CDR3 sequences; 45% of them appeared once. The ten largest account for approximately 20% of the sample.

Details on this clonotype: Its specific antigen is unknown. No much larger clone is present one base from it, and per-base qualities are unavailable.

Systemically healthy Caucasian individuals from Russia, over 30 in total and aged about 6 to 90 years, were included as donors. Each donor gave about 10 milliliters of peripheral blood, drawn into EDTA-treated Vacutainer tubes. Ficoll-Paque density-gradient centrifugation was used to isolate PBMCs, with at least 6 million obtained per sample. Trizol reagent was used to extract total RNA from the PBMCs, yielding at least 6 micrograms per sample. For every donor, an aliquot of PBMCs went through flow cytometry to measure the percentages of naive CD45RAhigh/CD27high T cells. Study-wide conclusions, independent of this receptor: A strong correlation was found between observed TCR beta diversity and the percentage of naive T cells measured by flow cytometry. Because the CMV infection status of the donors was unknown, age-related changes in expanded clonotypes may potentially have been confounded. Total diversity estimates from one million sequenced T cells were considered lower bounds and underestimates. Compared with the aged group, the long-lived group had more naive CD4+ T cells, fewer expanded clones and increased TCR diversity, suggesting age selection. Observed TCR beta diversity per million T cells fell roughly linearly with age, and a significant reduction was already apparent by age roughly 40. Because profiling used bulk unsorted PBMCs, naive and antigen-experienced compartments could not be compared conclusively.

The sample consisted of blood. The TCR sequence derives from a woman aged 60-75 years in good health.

The CDR3: CASSPGLALQETQYF. The nucleotide sequence is given as TGTGCCAGCAGCCCGGGACTAGCCCTTCAAGAGACCCAGTACTTC. Recombination joined TRBV3-1 with TRBJ2-5; 9 bases in the middle match TRBD2. Including the terminal cysteine and phenylalanine, the CDR3 comprises 15 residues. Just the 45-base CDR3 DNA is kept, in frame starting at base 1. Trimming leaves V shorter by 4 bases and J shorter by 2 bases, with the junction holding 5 bases beyond the gene matches. Sequences LGHDT (CDR1) and YNNKEL (CDR2) are obtained from the germline V gene (reference sequence).